This TCR beta chain was recovered during a study of cytomegalovirus exposure and HLA in healthy donors. Donors consisted of healthy bone marrow donors. Details on this clone: Its antigen is unidentified.

Study-wide results and limits: Later on, an analysis tied 15,000 to 20,000 TCR beta sequences to HLA alleles at 0.05 false discovery rate. It was 164 TCR beta chains that were listed as cytomegalovirus-associated.

PCR involved 60 Vbeta and 13 Jbeta primers. Libraries were prepared by immunoSEQ multiplex PCR; TCRdb keeps only in-frame clonotypes and omits some of them. This table holds roughly 290,000 clones, around 80% found once. The source is a girl aged 2-15 years in good health and CMV-seronegative. The sample consisted of PBMCs.

The CDR3 here is CASSYMTSTDTQYF. CDR3 DNA sequence: TGTGCCAGCAGTTATATGACTAGCACAGATACGCAGTATTTT. The gene calls are TRBV6-6 and TRBJ2-3; no reliable D call. The V gene's germline CDR1 is MNHNY and CDR2 SVGAGI (reference sequence). The CDR3 totals 14 residues. Trimming removed 3 bases from V and 0 bases from J, with 7 bases in between.